Each of the 4 T cell receptor beta chains below was sequenced from the same sample in a study of CD8+ T cells in alopecia areata. The authors extracted RNA and reverse transcribed it into cDNA as the sequencing template. Clones were read by immunoSEQ multiplex PCR, and TCRdb kept only the in-frame ones, dropping some. The table has tens of thousands of clones, approximately 58% seen once. Source: CD8+ T cells sorted from blood, taken at week 0. These receptors originate from a human donor with alopecia areata.

This chain uses TRBV4-3 with TRBJ2-7; 8 nucleotides align to TRBD1. CDR3 length: 13 residues. Germline V gene lookup returns CDR1 LGHNA and CDR2 YSLEER. V was clipped by 2 bases and J by 3 bases; unmatched bases: 0. The DNA for the CDR3 is TGCGCCAGCAGCCAAACAGGGGGCTACGAGCAGTACTTC. It yields the protein CASSQTGGYEQYF.

This chain links TRBV29-1 with TRBJ1-2; D remains ambiguous. Trimming shortened V by 1 base and J by 4 bases, and 13 bases separated the two germline ends. CDR3 length equals 14 residues. Germline V gives CDR1 SQVTM, CDR2 ANQGSEA. The CDR3 loop is CSVEGQEDGYGYTF. CDR3 DNA: TGCAGCGTTGAAGGCCAGGAGGATGGCTATGGCTACACCTTC.

The V gene is TRBV6-4, the J gene TRBJ2-3; 7 bases align to TRBD2. The CDR3 contains 14 residues. V gave up 6 bases and J gave up 0 bases; unmatched junction bases: 3. In germline, CDR1 is MRHNA, CDR2 SNTAGT. The DNA of the CDR3 is TGTGCCAGCAGCCAAGCGGGGAGCACAGATACGCAGTATTTT. Translating gives CASSQAGSTDTQYF.

The chain joins TRBV5-1 to TRBJ1-1, with 7 bases lining up with TRBD1. CDR1 SGHRS and CDR2 YFSETQ come from the germline V gene. This CDR3 spans 14 amino acids. The V segment lost 3 bases and the J segment 5 bases; nucleotides outside the gene matches: 7. DNA of the CDR3: TGCGCCAGCAGCTCCAGGGGGAGAGGGACTGAAGCTTTCTTT. Translating it yields CASSSRGRGTEAFF.